These T cell receptor beta chains were read from a single sample in a study of technical replicates of blood from a handful of donors. Some clones are missing from TCRdb's copy, which holds only in-frame ones; the method was immunoSEQ multiplex PCR. Of about 94,000 clones listed, roughly 96% are singletons. The sequencing sample was made of T cells isolated from PBMCs. The receptor source for this set is a human donor in good health. Both conserved end residues are part of each CDR3. The order of the fields is D gene, V gene, J gene, clone size, CDR3 protein, CDR3 DNA. D genes are given only for firm matches. For some rows the clone size is stated as once, few or many, or as a class when expanded; others skip it.

>TRBD1|TRBV6-5|TRBJ1-4|.
CASSVQGDEKLFF
TGTGCCAGCAGTGTACAGGGGGATGAAAAACTGTTTTTT
>.|TRBV12-5|TRBJ2-1|once
CASGPWGGPNEQFF
TGTGCTAGTGGTCCCTGGGGGGGGCCGAATGAGCAGTTCTTC
>.|TRBV6-4|TRBJ2-1|.
CASSDSNNNEQFF
TGTGCCAGCAGTGACTCGAACAACAATGAGCAGTTCTTC
>.|TRBV5-1|TRBJ1-5|.
CACRPGGTIRGNQPQHF
TGCGCCTGCCGCCCAGGAGGGACTATTCGGGGCAATCAGCCCCAGCATTTT
>TRBD1|TRBV28|TRBJ2-2|.
CASSSPGQGFTGELFF
TGTGCCAGCAGTTCCCCGGGACAGGGGTTTACCGGGGAGCTGTTTTTT
>TRBD2|TRBV7-2|TRBJ2-1|.
CASSAGLAGGPAGEQFF
TGTGCCAGCAGCGCGGGACTAGCGGGAGGTCCGGCGGGTGAGCAGTTCTTC
>.|TRBV27|TRBJ1-5|.
CASGGSAQPQHF
TGTGCCAGCGGAGGATCAGCTCAGCCCCAGCATTTT
>TRBD1|TRBV4-1|TRBJ2-5|.
CASSQDIGTGRETQYF
TGCGCCAGCAGCCAAGATATCGGGACAGGGCGAGAGACCCAGTACTTC
>.|TRBV4-2|TRBJ2-5|.
CASSQDSDFQETQYF
TGTGCCAGCAGCCAAGATTCGGACTTCCAAGAGACCCAGTACTTC
>TRBD1|TRBV7-9|TRBJ1-5|once
CASSLIAGGFGQPQHF
TGTGCCAGCAGCTTAATCGCAGGGGGCTTTGGGCAGCCCCAGCATTTT
>.|TRBV30|TRBJ1-4|.
CAWSVGQAGSEKLFF
TGTGCCTGGAGTGTCGGGCAGGCGGGTTCTGAAAAACTGTTTTTT
>.|TRBV11-2|TRBJ2-5|.
CASSRLDGDQETQYF
TGTGCCAGCAGCAGACTAGACGGGGACCAAGAGACCCAGTACTTC
>.|TRBV19|TRBJ2-5|.
CASSIGLGETQYF
TGTGCCAGTAGTATAGGACTGGGAGAGACCCAGTACTTC
>.|TRBV9|TRBJ1-5|.
CASSVGADHNQPQHF
TGTGCCAGCAGCGTAGGGGCAGACCACAATCAGCCCCAGCATTTT
>.|TRBV10-1|TRBJ2-7|.
CASSESGGMVGQYF
TGCGCCAGCAGTGAGTCTGGGGGGATGGTGGGGCAGTACTTC
>.|TRBV9|TRBJ1-2|.
CASSVGGGAYGYTF
TGTGCCAGCAGCGTAGGGGGGGGCGCCTATGGCTACACCTTC
>TRBD2|TRBV5-1|TRBJ2-3|.
CASSSQPTSGRIDTQYF
TGCGCCAGCAGCTCCCAGCCGACTAGCGGGAGGATAGATACGCAGTATTTT
>.|TRBV27|TRBJ1-5|.
CASSTGHRSNQPQHF
TGTGCCAGCAGCACCGGACACCGCAGCAATCAGCCCCAGCATTTT
>.|TRBV12-5|TRBJ2-5|.
CASGSLTGLLETQYF
TGTGCTAGTGGTTCCTTGACAGGCCTTCTAGAGACCCAGTACTTC
>TRBD2|TRBV27|TRBJ2-1|.
CASSFSGGEQFF
TGTGCCAGCAGTTTCTCGGGGGGTGAGCAGTTCTTC
>TRBD2|TRBV7-7|TRBJ2-5|once
CASSLGRGKETQYF
TGTGCTAGCAGCTTAGGGCGGGGGAAAGAGACCCAGTACTTC
>.|TRBV4-1|TRBJ2-7|.
CASSQQQGISYEQYF
TGCGCCAGCAGCCAACAACAGGGTATCTCCTACGAGCAGTACTTC
>.|TRBV11-1|TRBJ1-1|.
CASSPFEGLAWNTEAFF
TGTGCCAGCAGCCCGTTCGAAGGGCTAGCCTGGAACACTGAAGCTTTCTTT
>.|TRBV11-2|TRBJ1-2|.
CASSPGDAGRHYGYTF
TGTGCCAGCAGCCCCGGGGACGCCGGGAGGCACTATGGCTACACCTTC
>.|TRBV6-6|TRBJ2-5|.
CASSRMRGPGETQYF
TGTGCCAGCAGCCGTATGCGGGGGCCTGGGGAGACCCAGTACTTC
>TRBD1|TRBV6-5|TRBJ1-2|.
CASSYWQGADYGYTF
TGTGCCAGCAGTTACTGGCAGGGGGCAGACTATGGCTACACCTTC
>TRBD1|TRBV7-6|TRBJ2-5|.
CASSLTKGQDAWTQYF
TGTGCCAGCAGCTTAACAAAGGGACAGGATGCGTGGACCCAGTACTTC
>TRBD1|TRBV29-1|TRBJ1-2|.
CSVDPGTGEVYGYTF
TGCAGCGTTGACCCCGGGACAGGGGAGGTCTATGGCTACACCTTC
>.|TRBV28|TRBJ2-7|.
CASGRSREQYF
TGTGCCAGCGGGCGTAGTCGCGAGCAGTACTTC
>TRBD2|TRBV29-1|TRBJ2-1|.
CTVRRELGEQFF
TGCACCGTCCGGCGGGAGCTAGGTGAGCAGTTCTTC
>.|TRBV21-1|TRBJ2-3|.
CASSKELKMDRPSTDTQYF
TGTGCCAGCAGCAAAGAGCTTAAGATGGACAGGCCTAGCACAGATACGCAGTATTTT
>.|TRBV27|TRBJ1-2|.
CASTQSPTGLTHGYTF
TGTGCCAGCACCCAAAGCCCTACAGGCCTGACCCATGGCTACACCTTC
>.|TRBV28|TRBJ2-7|.
CASSPPPTTAEQYF
TGTGCCAGCAGTCCACCACCAACGACAGCTGAGCAGTACTTC
>TRBD1|TRBV14|TRBJ2-2|.
CASSRPGQPYGELFF
TGTGCCAGCAGTCGTCCGGGACAGCCCTACGGGGAGCTGTTTTTT
>TRBD2|TRBV5-1|TRBJ2-1|once
CASSIGTSGGSYNEQFF
TGCGCCAGCAGCATCGGGACTAGCGGGGGGTCCTACAATGAGCAGTTCTTC
>TRBD1|TRBV6-4|TRBJ2-3|.
CASSDRTGNTDTQYF
TGTGCCAGCAGTGACCGGACAGGGAACACAGATACGCAGTATTTT
>.|TRBV28|TRBJ2-7|.
CASTASTYEQYF
TGTGCCAGCACGGCTAGCACCTACGAGCAGTACTTC
>.|TRBV25-1|TRBJ1-1|.
CASSEYKGAANTEAFF
TGTGCCAGCAGTGAATATAAAGGGGCGGCAAACACTGAAGCTTTCTTT
>.|TRBV7-2|TRBJ2-7|once
CASSPARGGSEQYF
TGTGCCAGCAGCCCCGCCCGTGGAGGGTCCGAGCAGTACTTC
>TRBD2|TRBV27|TRBJ2-7|.
CASSLYFIAGGTTYEQYF
TGTGCCAGCAGTTTATACTTTATAGCGGGAGGAACCACCTACGAGCAGTACTTC